This TCR beta chain derives from a study of cytomegalovirus exposure and HLA in healthy donors. Study summary: The study placed 70% to 90% of its 398 genotyped donors in the Caucasian-associated ancestry cluster. Broader study findings: Reportedly, HLA-A and HLA-B alleles of most subjects were accurately predicted from TCR beta. Indistinguishable V segments, including TRBV6-2 and TRBV6-3, were excluded. Usually a TCR sequence was rare, but some public TCRs were found in many donors.

Researchers ran the PCR with 60 Vbeta and 13 Jbeta primers. Generated by immunoSEQ multiplex PCR, the TCRdb table keeps only in-frame clones and is missing some. The sample contains around 150,000 clones, approximately 77% of which appear only once. This clone was found a few times. The antigen is not known. The J segment lost 7 bases and the V segment lost 1 base, leaving 6 bases of the junction unmatched. Germline V gene lookup returns CDR1 SGHNT and CDR2 YYREEE (reference sequence). The length of the CDR3 is 15 residues. This chain uses TRBV5-4 with TRBJ2-3; 10 bases line up with TRBD2. What was sequenced was PBMCs. The receptor was isolated from a man aged 25-40 years in good health and CMV-seropositive. CDR3 DNA: TGTGCCAGCAGCTTGAGCGGGGGGGCCGTAAATACGCAGTATTTT. The encoded protein is CASSLSGGAVNTQYF.